A selection of T cell receptor beta chains follows, all from one sample in a study of T cells after yellow fever vaccination. Using its own MiXCR run on the 5' RACE reads, TCRdb lists one record per CDR3 protein. The data contain a few hundred thousand distinct CDR3 sequences, 5.2% of them singletons. Sequences were derived from CD4+ T cells sorted from PBMCs, sampled on the day of the yellow fever booster vaccination. All receptors come from a man aged 18 to 30 who received the YFV17D yellow fever vaccine. Both conserved end residues are part of each CDR3. Fields, in order: V gene, D gene, clone size, J gene, CDR3 DNA, CDR3 protein. D genes are given only for firm matches. Clone size appears in some rows only: once, few, many, or a class for an expanded clone.

TRBV28	-	-	TRBJ2-2	TGTGCCAGCAGCTCCGGAGGGACCGGGGAGCTGTTTTTT	CASSSGGTGELFF
TRBV4-3	-	many	TRBJ1-1	TGCGCCAGCAGCCAAGATGGTAGGGTACGGGAAGCTTTCTTT	CASSQDGRVREAFF
TRBV24-1	TRBD1	-	TRBJ1-2	TGTGCCACCAGTGATTCGACAGGGGGTGGCTATGGCTACACCTTC	CATSDSTGGGYGYTF
TRBV4-2	-	-	TRBJ1-5	TGTGCCAGCAGCCCAGGCCCGAGGGGCAATCAGCCCCAGCATTTT	CASSPGPRGNQPQHF
TRBV4-2	TRBD1	many	TRBJ2-4	TGTGCCAGCAGTCACAGGGGGAACATTCAGTACTTC	CASSHRGNIQYF
TRBV3-1	-	few	TRBJ2-3	TGTGCCAGCAGCCAGAGCGGGCAGACAGATACGCAGTATTTT	CASSQSGQTDTQYF
TRBV20-1	-	many	TRBJ2-2	TGCAGTGCTCATCCCGGTGGGAACACCGGGGAGCTGTTTTTT	CSAHPGGNTGELFF
TRBV12-3/TRBV12-4	TRBD1	-	TRBJ1-6	TGTGCCAGCAGCGGACAGGGGGCAGCTAATTCACCCCTCCACTTT	CASSGQGAANSPLHF
TRBV15	TRBD1	many	TRBJ2-3	TGTGCCACTTGGGACAGGGGGCTTACAGATACGCAGTATTTT	CATWDRGLTDTQYF
TRBV12-3/TRBV12-4	-	-	TRBJ1-4	TGTGCCAGCAGGGCTCAAGGGGGGTCTAATGAAAAACTGTTTTTT	CASRAQGGSNEKLFF
TRBV20-1	TRBD1	many	TRBJ2-7	TGCAGTGCCAGGACAGGGTTCTCCTACGAGCAGTACTTC	CSARTGFSYEQYF
TRBV4-2	TRBD1	-	TRBJ1-3	TGTGCCAGCAGCCAAGAACCGGGACAGGGTGGCAACACCATATATTTT	CASSQEPGQGGNTIYF
TRBV29-1	-	few	TRBJ1-1	TGCAGCGTAAACAGAGAGTACACTGAAGCTTTCTTT	CSVNREYTEAFF
TRBV20-1	TRBD1	few	TRBJ1-1	TGCAGTGCTTTCCGCCTACAGGGGAACCCTGAAGCTTTCTTT	CSAFRLQGNPEAFF
TRBV6-1	-	few	TRBJ1-2	TGTGCCAGCACCATGGACAGAGCTAACTATGGCTACACCTTC	CASTMDRANYGYTF
TRBV5-1	-	few	TRBJ2-3	TGCGCCAGCAGCTTGGACCCGACAGATACGCAGTATTTT	CASSLDPTDTQYF
TRBV20-1	TRBD1	many	TRBJ1-2	TGCAGTCTGGGCGGGACAGGGGCCGTCTTGGGCTACACCTTC	CSLGGTGAVLGYTF
TRBV20-1	TRBD1	-	TRBJ1-1	TGCAGTGCTAGTCCAGGGGGGTTGTACACTGAAGCTTTCTTT	CSASPGGLYTEAFF
TRBV5-1	-	-	TRBJ1-2	TGCGCCAGCAGCTGGGCCTCCGGGACGGATGGCTACACCTTC	CASSWASGTDGYTF